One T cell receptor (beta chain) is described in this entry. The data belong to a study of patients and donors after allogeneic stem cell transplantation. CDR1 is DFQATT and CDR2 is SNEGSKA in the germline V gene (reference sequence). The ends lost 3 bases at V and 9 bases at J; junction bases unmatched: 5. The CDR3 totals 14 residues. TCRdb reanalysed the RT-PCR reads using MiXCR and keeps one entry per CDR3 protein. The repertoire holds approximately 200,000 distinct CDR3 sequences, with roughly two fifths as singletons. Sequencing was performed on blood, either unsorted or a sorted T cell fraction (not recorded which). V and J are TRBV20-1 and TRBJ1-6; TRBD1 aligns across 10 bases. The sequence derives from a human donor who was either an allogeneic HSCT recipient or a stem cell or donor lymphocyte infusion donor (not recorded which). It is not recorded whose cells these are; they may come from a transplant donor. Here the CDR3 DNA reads TGCAGTGCTAGTCTGACAGGGGGCGGTTCACCCCTCCACTTT. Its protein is CSASLTGGGSPLHF.